A selection of T cell receptor beta chains follows, all from one sample in a study of identical twins. MiXCR, applied by TCRdb to the 5' RACE reads, yields one record per CDR3 protein. The sample has 500,000 to 700,000 distinct CDR3 sequences, about 7.6% seen once. These same records also appear under a second study, on yellow fever vaccine responses in identical twins.

The sample taken for sequencing was PBMCs. The receptors were gathered from a woman in her late teens or twenties in good health. The CDR3 runs from the conserved cysteine through the conserved F or W. D genes are given only for firm matches.

CDR3 protein | J gene | V gene | D gene
CASSSGQGGEKLFF | TRBJ1-4 | TRBV5-1 | TRBD1
CAITGGTGELFF | TRBJ2-2 | TRBV10-3 | NA
CASSAMGQLYEQYF | TRBJ2-7 | TRBV6-1 | NA
CASSAQRGMGYTF | TRBJ1-2 | TRBV7-2 | NA
CATSPRGGRETQYF | TRBJ2-5 | TRBV15 | NA
CAITGVGTDTQYF | TRBJ2-3 | TRBV10-3 | TRBD1
CASSLDGDSQDNEQFF | TRBJ2-1 | TRBV7-7 | NA
CASSPSGGKTQYF | TRBJ2-5 | TRBV7-2 | TRBD2
CASSPGGVAGDLSYNEQFF | TRBJ2-1 | TRBV9 | TRBD2
CASPPPTGAKTYEQYF | TRBJ2-7 | TRBV28 | TRBD1
CASTEMGQGRLNQPQHF | TRBJ1-5 | TRBV28 | TRBD1
CASSLSAASSYEQYF | TRBJ2-7 | TRBV27 | NA
CASSLYSYTGELFF | TRBJ2-2 | TRBV7-8 | NA
CASRSHQDRGHYEQYF | TRBJ2-7 | TRBV12-3/TRBV12-4 | TRBD1
CASRPQGQINQPQHF | TRBJ1-5 | TRBV12-3/TRBV12-4 | NA